Listed here are 21 T cell receptor beta chains from one sample, sequenced in a study of T cells in Graves' hyperthyroidism and ophthalmopathy. The CDR3 regions of TCR beta were amplified from RNA transcripts. The study used the HTBI primer set for a first-round RT-PCR of the TCR CDR3. TCRdb processed the multiplex PCR reads anew with MiXCR; each CDR3 protein has one entry. The sample consists of around 260,000 distinct CDR3 sequences, 20% to 30% of them appearing once. Specimen: blood. The receptors come from a man aged 35 to 55 with Graves' hyperthyroidism that later progressed to Graves' ophthalmopathy.

The chain uses TRBV2 and TRBJ1-3; no definite D call. V lost 8 bases, J lost 0 bases, and 11 bases lay in between. Looked up from germline, CDR1 is SNHLY and CDR2 is FYNNEI. This CDR3 spans 14 amino acids. The CDR3 nucleotides read TGTGCCAGCTGCAGGCCCGCCTCTGGAAACACCATATATTTT. This gives the protein CASCRPASGNTIYF.

This clonotype was found many times. The CDR3 protein is CASRIDRAETQYF. For the CDR3, the DNA is TGCGCCAGCAGGATTGACAGGGCGGAGACCCAGTACTTC. V gene TRBV5-1 combines with J gene TRBJ2-5; TRBD1 matches at 7 bases. The germline V gene has CDR1 SGHRS and CDR2 YFSETQ. J was trimmed by 5 bases and V by 5 bases; bases with no gene match: 6. The CDR3 totals 13 residues.

The chain's CDR3 is CASSNLGLAGGKNIQYF. In DNA, the CDR3 is TGTGCCAGCAGCAACCTCGGACTAGCGGGAGGGAAAAACATTCAGTACTTC. This sequence joins TRBV6-1 and TRBJ2-4; TRBD2 matches 15 bases. V shed 6 bases, J shed 4 bases, and the junction held 7 bases outside the gene matches. In germline, CDR1 is MNHNS, CDR2 SASEGT. CDR3 length: 17 amino acids.

This clonotype was counted at least ten times. The gene calls are TRBV6-1 and TRBJ2-2; 9 nucleotides align to TRBD2. Germline V lookup: CDR1 MNHNS, CDR2 SASEGT. The CDR3 consists of 17 residues. J gave up 4 bases and V 5 bases, and 11 bases lay outside the gene matches. The CDR3: CASSPLAGAGGTGELFF. The DNA for the CDR3 is TGTGCCAGCAGTCCCCTCGCGGGAGCGGGAGGCACCGGGGAGCTGTTTTTT.

This clonotype was seen a few times. V and J are TRBV12-3 or TRBV12-4 and TRBJ1-1; D is unresolved. The CDR3 loop spans 13 amino acids. V lost 7 bases and J 0 bases, leaving 9 bases between the germline ends. CDR3 nucleotides: TGTGCCAGCAAGAGAGATATGAACACTGAAGCTTTCTTT. Encoded protein: CASKRDMNTEAFF.

The rearrangement joins TRBV7-2 to TRBJ1-5; D may be TRBD1 (6 bases). V was cut by 5 bases and J by 2 bases, with 13 bases left in between. The CDR3 totals 15 residues. Germline V CDR1 and CDR2: SGHTA, FQGNSA. CDR3 region: CASSPVGGGNQPQHF. The DNA of the CDR3 is TGTGCCAGCAGCCCCGTAGGGGGAGGCAATCAGCCCCAGCATTTT. Looking up the rest from reference TRBV7-2 and TRBJ1-5 gives the full variable domain: GAGVSQSPSNKVTEKGKDVELRCDPISGHTALYWYRQSLGQGLEFLIYFQGNSAPDKSGLPSDRFSAERTGGSVSTLTIQRTQQEDSAVYLCASSPVGGGNQPQHFGDGTRLSIL.

This clonotype was counted ten times or more. Here the CDR3 DNA reads TGTGCCAGCAGCTTATATTCTGAAGCTTTCTTT. As protein: CASSLYSEAFF. The V gene is TRBV11-1, the J gene TRBJ1-1; D uncertain. The V end was cut by 2 bases, the J end by 6 bases, with 4 bases between. This CDR3 contains 11 residues. Germline values: CDR1 SGHAT, CDR2 FQDESV (reference sequence).

This clonotype was seen at least ten times. The chain joins TRBV7-3 to TRBJ2-5, with D perhaps TRBD1 (5 bases). The CDR3 length is 12 residues. The V gene lost 3 bases and the J gene lost 7 bases, with 9 bases spanning the gap. The germline CDR1 and CDR2 sequences are SGHTA and FQGTGA. This CDR3 is CASSFWGRTQYF. DNA for the CDR3: TGTGCCAGCAGCTTTTGGGGCCGGACCCAGTACTTC.

This chain connects TRBV7-2 to TRBJ2-7; TRBD2 is a possible D gene (5 bases). Trimming stripped 4 bases from V and 4 bases from J, with 14 bases between. Germline loops: CDR1 SGHTA, CDR2 FQGNSA. The CDR3 covers 14 residues. The CDR3, as DNA: TGTGCCAGCAGCTCCCCTCCAGCGGAATACGAGCAGTACTTC. It translates to CASSSPPAEYEQYF.

This clonotype was seen at least ten times. The chain couples TRBV10-1 to TRBJ2-7, with a tentative D call TRBD1 (6 bases). Trimming removed 7 bases from V and 3 bases from J, with 25 bases in between. The CDR3 loop spans 17 amino acids. Per the germline V gene, CDR1 is WNHNN and CDR2 is SYGVQD (reference sequence). CDR3 nucleotides: TGCGCCAGCACCAGGACAGCCCCCTCCGGGCCCCGCTACGAGCAGTACTTC. It codes for CASTRTAPSGPRYEQYF.

This clonotype was counted ten times or more. V usage is TRBV7-8 and J usage is TRBJ1-1; a weak D match, TRBD1 (6 bases). Trimming took off 6 bases at V and 1 base at J, with 15 bases between the two ends. The CDR3 consists of 15 residues. Germline-derived CDR1 and CDR2 are SGHVS and FQNEAQ. The CDR3 sequence is CASRSDRFWNTEAFF. DNA for the CDR3: TGTGCCAGCAGATCCGACAGGTTCTGGAACACTGAAGCTTTCTTT.

J is TRBJ1-5 and V is TRBV6-2 or TRBV6-3; tentative D call: TRBD1 (6 bases). Trimming removed 5 bases at V and 13 bases at J, with 18 bases between. Germline values: CDR1 MNHEY, CDR2 SVGEGT. CDR3 length: 13 residues. The DNA of the CDR3 is TGTGCCAGCAGTGCGACCGCAGGGGCCACACAGCATTTT. Its protein product is CASSATAGATQHF.

The chain employs TRBV6-1 and TRBJ2-5, with D perhaps being TRBD1 or TRBD2 (5 bases each). V lost 6 bases to trimming and J lost 5 bases, with 16 bases between them. The CDR3 spans 14 residues. CDR1 is MNHNS and CDR2 is SASEGT in the germline V gene. The CDR3 DNA reads as TGTGCCAGCAGCCGGGGCGGCCTCGGTGAGACCCAGTACTTC. It yields the protein CASSRGGLGETQYF.

Points on this clonotype: Its ends do not fully match the called genes, so a read error is possible. The chain links TRBV18 to TRBJ2-7; D is perhaps TRBD1 (6 bases). The CDR3 runs 14 residues. The V gene's germline CDR1 is KGHSH and CDR2 LQKENI. The chain's CDR3 is CASTPGVESYEQYF. The CDR3 coding sequence is TGTGCCAGCACACCAGGGGTAGAGTCCTACGAGCAGTACTTC.

This clonotype was recorded at least ten times. The chain joins TRBV7-9 to TRBJ2-7; D call uncertain. V lost 7 bases and J 0 bases, leaving 7 bases between the germline ends. The CDR3 loop spans 12 amino acids. Germline loops: CDR1 SEHNR, CDR2 FQNEAQ (reference sequence). The CDR3 region has the DNA TGTGCCAGCACGGGTAGCTCCTACGAGCAGTACTTC. Translation gives CASTGSSYEQYF.

This clonotype was recorded a few times. The gene calls are TRBV4-1 and TRBJ2-7; the match to TRBD2 covers 11 bases. V trimming: 5 bases; J trimming: 1 base; junction bases outside the gene matches: 10. This CDR3 contains 17 residues. Germline V CDR1 and CDR2: MGHRA, YSYEKL. The chain's CDR3 is CASSKLAGVVGSYEQYF. Here the CDR3 DNA reads TGCGCCAGCAGCAAACTAGCGGGAGTAGTCGGGTCCTACGAGCAGTACTTC.

This clonotype was recorded at least ten times. J is TRBJ2-7 and V is TRBV20-1, with D unresolved. Germline CDR1 reads DFQATT; CDR2 reads SNEGSKA (reference sequence). The CDR3 loop spans 12 amino acids. V was clipped by 3 bases and J by 2 bases, with 8 bases between them. DNA of the CDR3: TGCAGTGCTAGTAAGGAGACCTACGAGCAGTACTTC. This encodes CSASKETYEQYF.

This clonotype was observed many times. The chain employs TRBV28 and TRBJ1-2; perhaps TRBD1 as D (5 bases). Germline V gene sequence: CDR1 MDHEN, CDR2 SYDVKM. V was trimmed by 6 bases and J by 4 bases, leaving 12 bases between them. The CDR3 has 13 residues. In DNA form, the CDR3 reads TGTGCCAGCAGAAAGACAGTGGTCTATGGCTACACCTTC. It encodes CASRKTVVYGYTF.

This clonotype was observed at least ten times. The genes are TRBV7-9 and TRBJ1-2, with no clear D. Trimming cost V 5 bases and J 1 base, with 8 bases left between them. The CDR3 extends over 13 amino acids. CDR1 and CDR2 from the germline V gene are SEHNR and FQNEAQ (reference sequence). The CDR3 region is CASSETLNYGYTF. CDR3 coding DNA: TGTGCCAGCAGCGAGACACTTAACTATGGCTACACCTTC.

This clonotype was seen ten or more times. This chain connects TRBV30 to TRBJ2-1, with 10 bases fitting TRBD1. This CDR3 is built from 15 residues. Trimming removed 3 bases from V and 8 bases from J; junction bases left unmatched: 10. Germline CDR1 and CDR2: GTSNPN and SVGIG (reference sequence). DNA of the CDR3: TGTGCCTGGAGGGGGGTGGGACAGGGGTATTATGAGCAGTTCTTC. Translating gives CAWRGVGQGYYEQFF. Looking up the rest from reference TRBV30 and TRBJ2-1 gives the full variable domain: SQTIHQWPATLVQPVGSPLSLECTVEGTSNPNLYWYRQAAGRGLQLLFYSVGIGQISSEVPQNLSASRPQDRQFILSSKKLLLSDSGFYLCAWRGVGQGYYEQFFGPGTRLTVL.

This clonotype was detected ten times or more. The chain employs TRBV27 and TRBJ1-5; TRBD1 aligns across 9 bases. V trimming: 1 base; J trimming: 5 bases; junction bases outside the gene matches: 3. The CDR3 consists of 15 residues. CDR1 and CDR2 from the germline V gene are MNHEY and SMNVEV (reference sequence). The CDR3 DNA reads TGTGCCAGCAGTTTATACCGGACAGGGGATCAGCCCCAGCATTTT. Translated: CASSLYRTGDQPQHF.